This TCR beta chain was retrieved from a study of blood T cell repertoires in COVID-19. Germline CDR1 is MNHEY and CDR2 is SVGAGI. Trimming removed 4 bases from V and 6 bases from J; junction bases left unmatched: 12. The CDR3 contains 16 residues. Repertoires were generated with immunoSEQ multiplex PCR, while TCRdb's copy carries only in-frame clones and drops some. The sample lists under 250,000 clones; 80% were seen once. The sequenced material came from peripheral blood. The chain couples TRBV6-5 to TRBJ1-5; 7 bases fit TRBD1. The clonotype comes from an older woman with acute or convalescent COVID-19. CDR3 DNA sequence: TGTGCCAGCAGTTTCGCCCAAACAGGGGTCGGTCAGCCCCAGCATTTT. As protein: CASSFAQTGVGQPQHF.